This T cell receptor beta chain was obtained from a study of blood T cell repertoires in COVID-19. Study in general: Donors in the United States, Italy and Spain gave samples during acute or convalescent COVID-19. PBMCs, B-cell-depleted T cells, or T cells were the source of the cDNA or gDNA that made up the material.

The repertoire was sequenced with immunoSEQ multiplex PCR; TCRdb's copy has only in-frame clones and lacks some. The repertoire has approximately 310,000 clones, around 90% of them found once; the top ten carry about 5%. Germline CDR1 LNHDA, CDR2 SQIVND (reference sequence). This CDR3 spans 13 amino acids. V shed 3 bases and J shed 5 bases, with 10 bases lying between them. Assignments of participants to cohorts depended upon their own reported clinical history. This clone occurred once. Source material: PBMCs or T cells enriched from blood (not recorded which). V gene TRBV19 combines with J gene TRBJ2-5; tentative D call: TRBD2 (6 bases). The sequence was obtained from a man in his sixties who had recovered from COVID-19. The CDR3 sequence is CASSMTRTETQYF. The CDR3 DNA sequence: TGTGCCAGTAGTATGACTAGAACGGAGACCCAGTACTTC.